The rows below give T cell receptor beta chains drawn from one sample of a study of T cell responses to AZD1222 COVID-19 vaccine. Libraries were prepared by immunoSEQ multiplex PCR; TCRdb keeps only in-frame clonotypes and omits some of them. Of 100,000 to 150,000 clones in the sample, about nine tenths are singletons; the top ten hold roughly 6%. Specimen: peripheral blood, collected on day 0 of AZD1222 vaccination. The receptors derive from an adult in good health. Both conserved end residues are part of each CDR3. D genes are given only for firm matches.

j_gene	d_gene	v_gene	CDR3aa
TRBJ1-2	TRBD1	TRBV5-4	CASSLTGAQRNGYTF
TRBJ2-7	-	TRBV11-1	CASSLFGIDEQYF
TRBJ2-3	-	TRBV4-2	CASSPGVNTDTQYF
TRBJ1-4	-	TRBV29-1	CSVVGTNEKLFF
TRBJ1-4	-	TRBV5-1	CASSLDLNEKLFF
TRBJ1-5	-	TRBV19	CASKGGSNQPQHF
TRBJ2-1	-	TRBV29-1	CSVRSAGLGQFF
TRBJ1-5	-	TRBV3-1/TRBV3-2	CASSQGVGSNQPQHF
TRBJ1-2	-	TRBV6-5	CASRQPGNYGYTF
TRBJ1-1	-	TRBV30	CAWSVSGSAAFF
TRBJ1-3	-	TRBV30	CAWSLGHDGNTIYF
TRBJ1-2	-	TRBV4-1	CASSQGTEYGYTF
TRBJ1-2	-	TRBV2	CASHQSKVSYGYTF
TRBJ2-1	TRBD2	TRBV29-1	CSVVRGEEEQFF
TRBJ2-7	TRBD1	TRBV10-3	CATHDRARSYEQYF
TRBJ2-1	-	TRBV6-6	CACREVYNEQFF
TRBJ1-3	TRBD1	TRBV19	CASSTGRKDTIYF
TRBJ2-4	-	TRBV7-2	CASSPGMERGNIQYF
TRBJ2-2	TRBD2	TRBV7-9	CASSLGGFTGELFF
TRBJ1-4	-	TRBV11-2	CASSLQEKLFF